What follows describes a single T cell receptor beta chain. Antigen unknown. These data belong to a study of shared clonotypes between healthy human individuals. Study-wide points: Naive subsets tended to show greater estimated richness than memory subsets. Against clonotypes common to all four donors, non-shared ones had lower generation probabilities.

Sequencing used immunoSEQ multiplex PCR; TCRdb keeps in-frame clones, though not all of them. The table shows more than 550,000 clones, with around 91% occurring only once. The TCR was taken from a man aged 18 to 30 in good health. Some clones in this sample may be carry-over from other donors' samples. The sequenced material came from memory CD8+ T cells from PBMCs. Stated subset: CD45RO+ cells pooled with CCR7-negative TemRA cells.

The CDR3 protein is CASSQGGPYEQYF. The DNA for the CDR3 is TGCGCCAGCAGCCAAGGCGGCCCCTACGAGCAGTACTTC. The V and J genes are TRBV4-1 and TRBJ2-7; no clear D gene. V dropped 1 base and J dropped 2 bases, with 6 bases sitting between them. The CDR3 totals 13 residues. Germline V gene data show CDR1 as MGHRA and CDR2 as YSYEKL.